This TCR beta chain originates from a study of blood T cells in healthy people across ages. Whole-study results and caveats: The authors considered diversity estimates from one million T cells to be underestimates.

There are 15 residues in the CDR3. Germline CDR1 is DFQATT and CDR2 is SNEGSKA (reference sequence). Trimming took 5 bases from V and 1 from J, leaving 15 bases between them. A sample-barcoded 5' primer and a J-beta primer mix were used in a second PCR of about 7 to 12 cycles. Each cDNA was tagged by a template-switch adaptor containing 12 random nucleotides. TCRdb used MiXCR to reprocess the 5' RACE reads, holding one entry per CDR3 protein. The repertoire holds around 870,000 distinct CDR3 sequences, with 29% as singletons. For every donor, a draw yielded roughly 10 milliliters of peripheral blood. This clonotype was seen repeatedly, ten times or more. What it recognizes is unknown.

This receptor was identified in a woman of 80 years or more in good health. The source material was blood. V and J are TRBV20-1 and TRBJ2-1; D may be TRBD2 (5 bases). The CDR3 DNA reads as TGCAGTGCTGGTGCGCTTGGACTTTCCTACAATGAGCAGTTCTTC. Translated, it gives CSAGALGLSYNEQFF.